The clone carrying this T cell receptor (beta chain) was picked up a small number of times. Its antigen is not identified. This entry belongs to a study of cytomegalovirus exposure and HLA in healthy donors. Study results and caveats: The study designated roughly 150 TCR beta chains cytomegalovirus-associated. Analysis was performed later, and it showed HLA-associated TCR beta chains to be more clonally expanded than equally common others.

A multiplex PCR was run with 60 Vbeta primers and 13 Jbeta primers. The method was immunoSEQ multiplex PCR; TCRdb's version includes in-frame clones alone and lacks a portion of them. Among about 150,000 clones listed, roughly 66% were seen once. The germline V gene has CDR1 SGHNT and CDR2 YYREEE (reference sequence). V was pared by 4 bases and J by 2 bases, with 2 bases of the junction left unmatched. CDR3 length: 14 amino acids. Sequenced material: PBMCs. The origin of this receptor is a woman aged 18-29 years in good health and CMV-seronegative. The genes are TRBV5-4 and TRBJ1-3, with TRBD1 matching over 8 bases. The CDR3 reads CASSLTGAGNTIYF. DNA of the CDR3: TGTGCCAGCAGCCTGACAGGGGCTGGAAACACCATATATTTT.